This T cell receptor (beta chain) was obtained from a study of T cell responses to AZD1222 COVID-19 vaccine. Study-wide points: Unmutated regions of variants are reportedly targeted by nearly half of spike-specific TCRs. Of the AZD1222 recipients, only five to seven were seropositive at baseline. The donor group comprised mostly white British people and more females; the analysis possibly underestimated clonal diversity.

V shed 2 bases, J shed 5 bases, and the junction held 5 bases outside the gene matches. This CDR3 has 15 residues. Germline lookup yields CDR1 MNHEY and CDR2 SMNVEV (reference sequence). With regard to this clone: The antigen is unknown.

Repertoires were generated with immunoSEQ multiplex PCR, while TCRdb's copy carries only in-frame clones and drops some. Of more than 65,000 clones listed, approximately 82% were seen once; the top ten hold around 21%. This rearrangement joins TRBV27 to TRBJ2-3, with 9 bases lining up with TRBD2. The sample here was peripheral blood, taken on day 0 of AZD1222 vaccination. The TCR sequence derives from an adult in good health. CDR3 sequence (DNA): TGTGCCAGCAGTTTAGGCGGGAGGGCAGAAGATACGCAGTATTTT. It translates to CASSLGGRAEDTQYF.